A selection of T cell receptor beta chains follows, all from one sample in a study of shared clonotypes between healthy human individuals. TCRdb's copy holds only in-frame clones and misses some; the assay was immunoSEQ multiplex PCR. The sample has 2,500,000 or so clones, roughly 93% seen once. Material: naive CD4+ T cells from PBMCs. The receptor source for this set is a man between 18 and 29 years old in good health. Some clones in this sample may be carry-over from other donors' samples. The CDR3 runs from the conserved cysteine through the conserved F or W. Fields, in order: V gene, J gene, D gene, CDR3 DNA, CDR3 protein. The D gene is left open where the match is weak.

V gene: TRBV30; J gene: TRBJ2-1; D gene: -; CDR3 DNA: TGTGCCTGGGCTAGAAACAATGAGCAGTTCTTC; CDR3 protein: CAWARNNEQFF
V gene: TRBV5-1; J gene: TRBJ2-1; D gene: -; CDR3 DNA: TGCGCCAGCAGCAAAAGCTCAGGGAGTAACAATGAGCAGTTCTTC; CDR3 protein: CASSKSSGSNNEQFF
V gene: TRBV28; J gene: TRBJ1-3; D gene: -; CDR3 DNA: TGTGCCAGCAGTCCTACGGGAGACCCCTCTGGAAACACCATATATTTT; CDR3 protein: CASSPTGDPSGNTIYF
V gene: TRBV28; J gene: TRBJ1-2; D gene: TRBD1; CDR3 DNA: TGTGCCAGCAGTTTTCGAGCAGGGGGGAGCCTCTATGGCTACACCTTC; CDR3 protein: CASSFRAGGSLYGYTF
V gene: TRBV5-4; J gene: TRBJ2-5; D gene: TRBD2; CDR3 DNA: TGTGCCAGCAGCCCACGTAGGACTAGCGGGAGGGTCGGGACCCAGTACTTC; CDR3 protein: CASSPRRTSGRVGTQYF
V gene: TRBV11-2; J gene: TRBJ2-7; D gene: TRBD2; CDR3 DNA: TGTGCCAGCAGCACTACCGGGAGGGCAGGAGGCTCCTACGAGCAGTACTTC; CDR3 protein: CASSTTGRAGGSYEQYF
V gene: TRBV7-9; J gene: TRBJ2-4; D gene: TRBD2; CDR3 DNA: TGTGCCAGCAGCCCGAGAACGGGAGGGGCTTTTCTAGCCAAAAACATTCAGTACTTC; CDR3 protein: CASSPRTGGAFLAKNIQYF
V gene: TRBV7-2; J gene: TRBJ2-2; D gene: -; CDR3 DNA: TGTGCCAGCCAAACTGGGGGGAACACCGGGGAGCTGTTTTTT; CDR3 protein: CASQTGGNTGELFF
V gene: TRBV28; J gene: TRBJ2-7; D gene: -; CDR3 DNA: TGTGCCAGCAGTTTTTTCCCGGGGGAGCAGTACTTC; CDR3 protein: CASSFFPGEQYF
V gene: TRBV5-6; J gene: TRBJ2-7; D gene: TRBD2; CDR3 DNA: TGTGCCAGCAGCTTCACGTCGTTTCGGGGGGCCTACGAGCAGTACTTC; CDR3 protein: CASSFTSFRGAYEQYF
V gene: TRBV12-2; J gene: TRBJ2-5; D gene: -; CDR3 DNA: TGTGCAAGTCGCAATCCCCGGGACACCGGAGAGACCCAGTACTTC; CDR3 protein: CASRNPRDTGETQYF
V gene: TRBV5-6; J gene: TRBJ2-4; D gene: -; CDR3 DNA: TGTGCCAGCAGCGCCACAGGAGTAGCCAAAAACATTCAGTACTTC; CDR3 protein: CASSATGVAKNIQYF
V gene: TRBV7-8; J gene: TRBJ1-2; D gene: -; CDR3 DNA: TGTGCCAGCAGCCTTCAGACAGGTTCTCCTAACTATGGCTACACCTTC; CDR3 protein: CASSLQTGSPNYGYTF
V gene: TRBV6-1; J gene: TRBJ1-1; D gene: -; CDR3 DNA: TGTGCCAGCAGCTCGGTTGAGAAGGGGAACACTGAAGCTTTCTTT; CDR3 protein: CASSSVEKGNTEAFF
V gene: TRBV7-8; J gene: TRBJ1-1; D gene: -; CDR3 DNA: TGTGCCAGCAGCTTGGTGGGGGGGAACACTGAAGCTTTCTTT; CDR3 protein: CASSLVGGNTEAFF